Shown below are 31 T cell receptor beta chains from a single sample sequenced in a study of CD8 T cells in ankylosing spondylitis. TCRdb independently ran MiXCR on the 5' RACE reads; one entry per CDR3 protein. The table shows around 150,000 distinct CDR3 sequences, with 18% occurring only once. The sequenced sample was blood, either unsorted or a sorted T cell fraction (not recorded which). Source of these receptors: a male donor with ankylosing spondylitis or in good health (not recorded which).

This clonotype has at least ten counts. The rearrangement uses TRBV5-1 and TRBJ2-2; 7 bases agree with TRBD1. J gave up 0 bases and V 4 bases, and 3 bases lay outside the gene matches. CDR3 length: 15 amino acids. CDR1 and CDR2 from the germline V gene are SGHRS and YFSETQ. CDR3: CASSQGQTNTGELFF. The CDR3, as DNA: TGCGCCAGCAGCCAGGGACAGACGAACACCGGGGAGCTGTTTTTT.

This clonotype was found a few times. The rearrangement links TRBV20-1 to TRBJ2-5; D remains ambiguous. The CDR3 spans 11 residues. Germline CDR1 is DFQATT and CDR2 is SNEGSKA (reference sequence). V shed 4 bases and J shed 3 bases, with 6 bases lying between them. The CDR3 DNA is TGCAGTGCTAAGGTGGAAGAGACCCAGTACTTC. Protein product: CSAKVEETQYF.

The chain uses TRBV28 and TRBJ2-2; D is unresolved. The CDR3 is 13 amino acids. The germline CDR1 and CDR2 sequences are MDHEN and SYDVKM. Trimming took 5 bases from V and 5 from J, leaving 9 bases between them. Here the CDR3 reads CASSHESTGELFF. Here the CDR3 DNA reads TGTGCCAGCAGTCACGAGTCGACCGGGGAGCTGTTTTTT.

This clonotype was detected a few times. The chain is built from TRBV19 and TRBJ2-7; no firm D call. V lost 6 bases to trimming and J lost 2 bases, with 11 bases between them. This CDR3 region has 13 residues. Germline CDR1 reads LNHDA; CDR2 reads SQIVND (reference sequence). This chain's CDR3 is CASSGRRTYEQYF. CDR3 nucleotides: TGTGCCAGTAGCGGCCGAAGAACCTACGAGCAGTACTTC.

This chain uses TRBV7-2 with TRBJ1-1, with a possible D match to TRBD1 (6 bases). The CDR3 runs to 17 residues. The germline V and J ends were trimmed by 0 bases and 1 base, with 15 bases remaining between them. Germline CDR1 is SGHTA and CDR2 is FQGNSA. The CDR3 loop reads CASSLARPGAANTEAFF. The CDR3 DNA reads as TGTGCCAGCAGCTTAGCGAGGCCAGGGGCTGCGAACACTGAAGCTTTCTTT.

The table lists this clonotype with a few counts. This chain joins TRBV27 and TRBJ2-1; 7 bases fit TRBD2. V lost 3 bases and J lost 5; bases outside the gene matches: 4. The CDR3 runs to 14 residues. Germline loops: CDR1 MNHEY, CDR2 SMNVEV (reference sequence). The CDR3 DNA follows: TGTGCCAGCAGTTTCCGCGGGAGAGACAATGAGCAGTTCTTC. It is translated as CASSFRGRDNEQFF.

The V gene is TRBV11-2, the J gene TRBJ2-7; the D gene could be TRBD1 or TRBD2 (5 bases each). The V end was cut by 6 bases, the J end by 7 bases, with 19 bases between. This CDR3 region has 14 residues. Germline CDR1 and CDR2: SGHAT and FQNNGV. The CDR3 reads CASRPDLVWGEQYF. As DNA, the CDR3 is TGTGCCAGCAGACCGGACCTCGTCTGGGGGGAGCAGTACTTC.

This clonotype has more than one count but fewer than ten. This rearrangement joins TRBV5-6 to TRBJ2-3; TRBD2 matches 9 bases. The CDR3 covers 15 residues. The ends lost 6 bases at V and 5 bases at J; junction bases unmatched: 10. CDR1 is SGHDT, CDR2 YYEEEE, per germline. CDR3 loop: CASIATSGRKDTQYF. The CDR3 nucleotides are TGTGCCAGCATCGCGACTAGCGGCCGAAAAGATACGCAGTATTTT.

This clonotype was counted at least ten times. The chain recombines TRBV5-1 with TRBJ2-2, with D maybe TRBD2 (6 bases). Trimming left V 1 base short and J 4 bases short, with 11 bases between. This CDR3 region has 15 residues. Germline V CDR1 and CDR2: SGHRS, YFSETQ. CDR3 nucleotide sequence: TGCGCCAGCAGCTTGCTAGCGTCGGGCACCGGGGAGCTGTTTTTT. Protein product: CASSLLASGTGELFF.

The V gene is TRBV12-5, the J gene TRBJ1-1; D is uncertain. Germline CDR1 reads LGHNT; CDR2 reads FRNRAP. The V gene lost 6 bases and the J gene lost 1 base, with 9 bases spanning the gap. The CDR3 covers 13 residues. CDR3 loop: CASGLGRNTEAFF. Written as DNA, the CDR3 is TGTGCTAGTGGCCTCGGACGGAACACTGAAGCTTTCTTT.

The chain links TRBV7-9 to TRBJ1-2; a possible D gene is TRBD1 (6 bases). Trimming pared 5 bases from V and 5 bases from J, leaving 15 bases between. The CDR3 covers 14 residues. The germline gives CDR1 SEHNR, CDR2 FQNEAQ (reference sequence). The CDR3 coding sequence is TGTGCCAGCAGCCTCCCCGGGACAACTTATGGCTACACCTTC. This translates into CASSLPGTTYGYTF.

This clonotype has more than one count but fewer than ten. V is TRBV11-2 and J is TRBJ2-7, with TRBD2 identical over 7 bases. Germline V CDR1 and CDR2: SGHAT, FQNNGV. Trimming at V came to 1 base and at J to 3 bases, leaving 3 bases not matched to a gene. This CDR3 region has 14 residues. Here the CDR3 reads CASSLVASGYEQYF. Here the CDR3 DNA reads TGTGCCAGCAGCTTAGTAGCTAGCGGCTACGAGCAGTACTTC.

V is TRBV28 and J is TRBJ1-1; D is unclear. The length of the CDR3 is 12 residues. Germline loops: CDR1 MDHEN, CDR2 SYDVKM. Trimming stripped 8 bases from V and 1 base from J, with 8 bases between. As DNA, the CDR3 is TGTGCCAGCGACGACGGGAACACTGAAGCTTTCTTT. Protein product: CASDDGNTEAFF.

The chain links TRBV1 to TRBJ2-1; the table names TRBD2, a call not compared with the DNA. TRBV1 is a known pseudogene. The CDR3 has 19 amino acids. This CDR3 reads CTSSQDITSGRDSYNEQFF. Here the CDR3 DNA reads TGCACCAGCAGCCAAGATATAACTAGCGGGAGGGACTCCTACAATGAGCAGTTCTTC.

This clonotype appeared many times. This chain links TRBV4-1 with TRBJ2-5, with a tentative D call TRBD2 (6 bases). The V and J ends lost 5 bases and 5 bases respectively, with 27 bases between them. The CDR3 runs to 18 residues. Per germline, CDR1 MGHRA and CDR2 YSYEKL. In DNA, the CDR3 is TGCGCCAGCAGCGCGGGATTCGCCGATAAGACTAGTTGGGAGACCCAGTACTTC. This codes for CASSAGFADKTSWETQYF.

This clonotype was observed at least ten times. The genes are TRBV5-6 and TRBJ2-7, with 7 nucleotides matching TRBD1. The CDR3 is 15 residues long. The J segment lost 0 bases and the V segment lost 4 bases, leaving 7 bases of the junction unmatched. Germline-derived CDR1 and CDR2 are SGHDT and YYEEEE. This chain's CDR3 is CASSTPGTVSYEQYF. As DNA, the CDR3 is TGTGCCAGCAGCACACCGGGGACAGTCTCCTACGAGCAGTACTTC. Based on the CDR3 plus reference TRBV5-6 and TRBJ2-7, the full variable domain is DAGVTQSPTHLIKTRGQQVTLRCSPKSGHDTVSWYQQALGQGPQFIFQYYEEEERQRGNFPDRFSGHQFPNYSSELNVNALLLGDSALYLCASSTPGTVSYEQYFGPGTRLTVT.

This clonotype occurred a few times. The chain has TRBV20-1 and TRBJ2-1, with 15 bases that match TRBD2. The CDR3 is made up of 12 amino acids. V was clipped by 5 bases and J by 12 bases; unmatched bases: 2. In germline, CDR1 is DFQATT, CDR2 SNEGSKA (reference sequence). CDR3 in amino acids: CSAGTSGRLQFF. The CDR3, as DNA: TGCAGTGCTGGGACTAGCGGGAGGCTGCAGTTCTTC.

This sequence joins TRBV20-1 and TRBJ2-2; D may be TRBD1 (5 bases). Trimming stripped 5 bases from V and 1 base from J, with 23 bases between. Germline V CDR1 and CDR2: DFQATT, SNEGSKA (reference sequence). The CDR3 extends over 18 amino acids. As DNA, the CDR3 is TGCAGTGCTCCGCTGAATGGGGCCACAAGGGGGAACACCGGGGAGCTGTTTTTT. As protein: CSAPLNGATRGNTGELFF.

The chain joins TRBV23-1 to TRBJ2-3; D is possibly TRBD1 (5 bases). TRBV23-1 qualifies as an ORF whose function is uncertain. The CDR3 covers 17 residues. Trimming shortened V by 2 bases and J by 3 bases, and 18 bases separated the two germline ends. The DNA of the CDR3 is TGCGCCAGCAGTCAACCACCCTCGCAGGGAAGAACAGATACGCAGTATTTT. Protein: CASSQPPSQGRTDTQYF.

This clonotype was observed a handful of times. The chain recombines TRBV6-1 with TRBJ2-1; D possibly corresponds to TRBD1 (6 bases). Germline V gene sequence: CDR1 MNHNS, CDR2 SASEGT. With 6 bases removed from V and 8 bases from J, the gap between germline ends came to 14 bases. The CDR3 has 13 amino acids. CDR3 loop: CASSRQVTDEQFF. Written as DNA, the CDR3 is TGTGCCAGCAGCCGACAGGTTACGGATGAGCAGTTCTTC.

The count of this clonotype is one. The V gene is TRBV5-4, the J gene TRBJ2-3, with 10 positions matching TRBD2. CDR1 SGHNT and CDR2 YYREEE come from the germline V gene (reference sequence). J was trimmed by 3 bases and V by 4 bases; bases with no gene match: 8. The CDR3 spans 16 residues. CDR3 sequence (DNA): TGTGCCAGCAGCGGTGATCTAGCGGGAGCGACAGATACGCAGTATTTT. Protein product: CASSGDLAGATDTQYF.

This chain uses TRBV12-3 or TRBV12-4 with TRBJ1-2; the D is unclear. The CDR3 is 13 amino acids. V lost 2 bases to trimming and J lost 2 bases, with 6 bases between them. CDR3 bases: TGTGCCAGCAGTTTAACGTCGAACTATGGCTACACCTTC. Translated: CASSLTSNYGYTF.

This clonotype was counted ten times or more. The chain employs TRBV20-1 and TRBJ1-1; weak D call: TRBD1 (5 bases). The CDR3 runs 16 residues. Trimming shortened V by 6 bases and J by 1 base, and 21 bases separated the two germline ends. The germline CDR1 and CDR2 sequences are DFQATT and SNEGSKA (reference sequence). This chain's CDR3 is CSASEGLGRRNTEAFF. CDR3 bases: TGCAGTGCCTCAGAGGGGTTAGGCAGGAGGAACACTGAAGCTTTCTTT.

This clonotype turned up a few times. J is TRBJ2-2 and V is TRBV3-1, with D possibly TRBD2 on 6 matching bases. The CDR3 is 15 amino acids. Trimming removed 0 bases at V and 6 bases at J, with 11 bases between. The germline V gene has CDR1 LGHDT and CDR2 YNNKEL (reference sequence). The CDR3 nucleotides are TGTGCCAGCAGCCAAGATCCGGGACTCCCCGGGGAGCTGTTTTTT. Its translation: CASSQDPGLPGELFF.

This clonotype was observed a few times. The CDR3 nucleotides are TGTGCCAGCAGCTTAAGTCCAACCGCCTCCGACAGGACCTATGGCTACACCTTC. Translated: CASSLSPTASDRTYGYTF. This chain links TRBV7-3 with TRBJ1-2; perhaps TRBD1 as D (6 bases). The CDR3 has 18 residues. Trimming pared 1 base from V and 4 bases from J, leaving 22 bases between. Germline-derived CDR1 and CDR2 are SGHTA and FQGTGA.

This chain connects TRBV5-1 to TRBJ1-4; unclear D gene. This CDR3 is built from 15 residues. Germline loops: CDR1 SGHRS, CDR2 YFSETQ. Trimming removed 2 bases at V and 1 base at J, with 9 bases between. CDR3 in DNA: TGCGCCAGCAGCTTATCTACGGTAACTAATGAAAAACTGTTTTTT. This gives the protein CASSLSTVTNEKLFF.

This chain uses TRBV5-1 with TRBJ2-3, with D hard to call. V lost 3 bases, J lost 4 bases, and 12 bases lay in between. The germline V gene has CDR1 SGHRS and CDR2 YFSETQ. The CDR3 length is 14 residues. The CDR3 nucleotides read TGCGCCAGCAGCTCCAACGGTATGGCAGATACGCAGTATTTT. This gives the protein CASSSNGMADTQYF.

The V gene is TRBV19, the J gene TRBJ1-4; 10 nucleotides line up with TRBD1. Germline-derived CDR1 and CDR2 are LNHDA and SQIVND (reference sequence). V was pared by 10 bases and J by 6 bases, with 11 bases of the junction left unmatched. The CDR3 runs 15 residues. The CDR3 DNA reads TGTGCCACTGGCAGCACCGGGACAGGGGATGAAAAACTGTTTTTT. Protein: CATGSTGTGDEKLFF.

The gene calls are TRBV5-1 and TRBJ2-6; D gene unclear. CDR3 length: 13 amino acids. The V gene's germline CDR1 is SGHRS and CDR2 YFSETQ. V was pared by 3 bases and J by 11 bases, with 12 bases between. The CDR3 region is CASSSESRDVLTF. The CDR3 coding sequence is TGCGCCAGCAGCTCGGAGTCTAGGGACGTCCTGACTTTC.

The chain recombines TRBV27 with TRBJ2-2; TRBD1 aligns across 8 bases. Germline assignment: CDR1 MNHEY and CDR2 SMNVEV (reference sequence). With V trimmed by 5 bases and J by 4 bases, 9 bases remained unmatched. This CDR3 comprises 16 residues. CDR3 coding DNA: TGTGCCAGCAGTCTTCAGGGGGCGGTGGGCACCGGGGAGCTGTTTTTT. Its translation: CASSLQGAVGTGELFF.

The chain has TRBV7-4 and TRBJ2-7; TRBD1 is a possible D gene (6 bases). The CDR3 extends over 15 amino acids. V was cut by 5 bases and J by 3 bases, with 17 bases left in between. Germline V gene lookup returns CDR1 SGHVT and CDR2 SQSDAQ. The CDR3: CASSRRLGTNYEQYF. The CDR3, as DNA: TGTGCCAGCAGCCGCCGCCTCGGGACAAACTACGAGCAGTACTTC.